This TCR beta chain was sequenced for a study of T cell responses to AZD1222 COVID-19 vaccine. CDR1 and CDR2 (germline): DFQATT, SNEGSKA (reference sequence). V gave up 4 bases and J gave up 0 bases, with 3 bases separating them. The CDR3 has 11 residues. This clone was counted a few times. Its matching antigen is unknown. This table comes from immunoSEQ multiplex PCR, and its TCRdb copy is limited to in-frame clones, with some not included. The sample lists about 130,000 clones; around 90% were seen once. Findings and caveats of the study: Regions 160-218 and 743-854 dominated among vaccine-associated CD4 TCRs spanning spike. Targeting of unmutated variant regions was reportedly seen in nearly half of spike-specific TCRs.

The receptor comes from an adult in good health. The chain uses TRBV20-1 and TRBJ2-5; no clear D gene. Specimen: peripheral blood, collected on day 0 of AZD1222 vaccination. The CDR3 nucleotides are TGCAGTGCTACAAACCAAGAGACCCAGTACTTC. Translation gives CSATNQETQYF.